Presented here are 28 T cell receptor beta chains from one specimen sequenced in a study of blood T cell repertoires in COVID-19. Clones were sequenced by immunoSEQ multiplex PCR, and TCRdb holds only the in-frame ones, with some missing. The top ten clones hold 3% of a sample with 70,000 to 85,000 clones, approximately 90% of them seen once. The sequenced sample consisted of peripheral blood. Receptors were obtained from a woman aged 45-60 years with active or convalescent COVID-19.

The gene calls are TRBV5-1 and TRBJ1-5; D is possibly TRBD1 (6 bases). Germline CDR1 and CDR2: SGHRS and YFSETQ. The CDR3 is made up of 15 amino acids. V was cut by 0 bases and J by 4 bases, with 11 bases left in between. The CDR3 DNA is TGCGCCAGCAGCTTGGTCGCAGGACAGAATCAGCCCCAGCATTTT. Protein sequence: CASSLVAGQNQPQHF.

Here the CDR3 DNA reads TGTGCCAGCAGCCATAGCGGGGGGACCACAGATACGCAGTATTTT. It codes for CASSHSGGTTDTQYF. The chain uses TRBV7-3 and TRBJ2-3; 10 nucleotides line up with TRBD2. V dropped 5 bases and J dropped 2; count of bases not matched to a gene: 4. The CDR3 covers 15 residues. Germline CDR1 and CDR2: SGHTA and FQGTGA.

The chain combines TRBV6-5 with TRBJ2-5, with D possibly matching TRBD1 (5 bases). Germline V gene lookup returns CDR1 MNHEY and CDR2 SVGAGI. V was trimmed by 6 bases and J by 0 bases, leaving 14 bases between them. The CDR3 extends over 15 amino acids. CDR3 protein: CASRPGDSYQETQYF. The CDR3 bases are TGTGCCAGCAGACCCGGCGACAGCTACCAAGAGACCCAGTACTTC.

This clone appeared a few times. The chain joins TRBV6-1 to TRBJ2-7, with TRBD1 identical over 8 bases. Germline trimming cut 3 bases from V and 0 bases from J; bases unmatched to any gene: 7. In germline, CDR1 is MNHNS, CDR2 SASEGT. The CDR3 contains 16 residues. The CDR3 DNA is TGTGCCAGCAGTGACTTCACCGGGACAGGCTCCTACGAGCAGTACTTC. Translation: CASSDFTGTGSYEQYF.

This sequence joins TRBV19 and TRBJ2-3; a weak D match, TRBD1 (6 bases). The germline V gene has CDR1 LNHDA and CDR2 SQIVND (reference sequence). The CDR3 extends over 15 amino acids. V was cut by 6 bases and J by 6 bases, with 19 bases left in between. The CDR3 coding sequence is TGTGCCAGTAGCCCAGGACAGCCCGGGGTGGATACGCAGTATTTT. This encodes CASSPGQPGVDTQYF.

The gene calls are TRBV6-4 and TRBJ1-1; TRBD1 matches 7 bases. The CDR3 is made up of 15 amino acids. V trimming: 0 bases; J trimming: 9 bases; junction bases outside the gene matches: 10. The germline V gene has CDR1 MRHNA and CDR2 SNTAGT. CDR3 in amino acids: CASSDSSRVGGKAFF. CDR3 DNA: TGTGCCAGCAGTGACTCGAGCCGTGTAGGGGGCAAAGCTTTCTTT.

The chain joins TRBV5-1 to TRBJ1-1, with 9 bases aligning to TRBD1. The CDR3 length is 15 residues. V lost 3 bases to trimming and J lost 9 bases; unmatched junction nucleotides: 12. Germline V gene lookup returns CDR1 SGHRS and CDR2 YFSETQ. CDR3 nucleotides: TGCGCCAGCAGCTCATTACAGGGGGCAAATCAGAAAGCTTTCTTT. Residues: CASSSLQGANQKAFF. Looking up the rest from reference TRBV5-1 and TRBJ1-1 gives the full variable domain: KAGVTQTPRYLIKTRGQQVTLSCSPISGHRSVSWYQQTPGQGLQFLFEYFSETQRNKGNFPGRFSGRQFSNSRSEMNVSTLELGDSALYLCASSSLQGANQKAFFGQGTRLTVV.

The V call is TRBV3-1 (or the pseudogene TRBV3-2), the J call TRBJ1-6; no clear D. V gave up 2 bases and J gave up 12 bases, with 17 bases separating them. Germline loops: CDR1 LGHDT, CDR2 YNNKEL (reference sequence). This CDR3 contains 15 residues. The CDR3 coding sequence is TGTGCCAGCAGCCAAACCGTCACAGAATTGGTACCCCTCCACTTT. Translation: CASSQTVTELVPLHF.

This chain connects TRBV25-1 to TRBJ1-1; TRBD1 might be the D (6 bases). The length of the CDR3 is 18 residues. Germline V lookup: CDR1 MGHDK, CDR2 SYGVNS. V dropped 2 bases and J dropped 2 bases, with 21 bases sitting between them. CDR3 in amino acids: CASSELGDMWQVNTEAFF. The CDR3 DNA is TGTGCCAGCAGTGAACTAGGGGACATGTGGCAGGTCAACACTGAAGCTTTCTTT.

The sample holds one count of this clone. The chain uses TRBV7-2 and TRBJ2-7; no firm D call. Per the germline V gene, CDR1 is SGHTA and CDR2 is FQGNSA. Trimming stripped 1 base from V and 3 bases from J, with 7 bases between. The CDR3 spans 13 residues. The CDR3 coding sequence is TGTGCCAGCAGCTTAGAGAGAGTCTACGAGCAGTACTTC. It is translated as CASSLERVYEQYF.

This clone was recorded many times. This chain connects TRBV28 to TRBJ2-2, with D possibly TRBD2 on 5 matching bases. V lost 0 bases to trimming and J lost 6 bases, with 17 bases between them. The CDR3 runs to 17 residues. Germline-derived CDR1 and CDR2 are MDHEN and SYDVKM. CDR3 sequence: CASSLWRLAGGPGELFF. CDR3 sequence (DNA): TGTGCCAGCAGTTTATGGAGGCTAGCAGGCGGACCCGGGGAGCTGTTTTTT.

The chain employs TRBV27 and TRBJ2-3; weak D call: TRBD1 (7 bases). V was pared by 3 bases and J by 0 bases, with 19 bases between. The CDR3 is 18 residues long. Germline CDR1 reads MNHEY; CDR2 reads SMNVEV (reference sequence). The chain's CDR3 is CASSFLDYPGQSTDTQYF. The CDR3 DNA reads TGTGCCAGCAGTTTCTTGGACTATCCGGGACAGAGCACAGATACGCAGTATTTT.

V and J are TRBV29-1 and TRBJ2-1, with TRBD2 matching over 8 bases. There are 11 residues in the CDR3. Trimming at V came to 4 bases and at J to 10 bases, leaving 3 bases not matched to a gene. The germline gives CDR1 SQVTM, CDR2 ANQGSEA. Here the CDR3 DNA reads TGCAGCGTTGGGGCTAGCGGGGAGCAGTTCTTC. Translating it yields CSVGASGEQFF.

CDR3 sequence (DNA): TGTGCCAGCAGTGGTAGGGTTGATGGGGGGTTCGGGAACATTCAGTACTTC. Encoded protein: CASSGRVDGGFGNIQYF. The rearrangement uses TRBV6-2 or TRBV6-3 and TRBJ2-4, with D maybe TRBD2 (6 bases). This CDR3 contains 17 residues. Trimming removed 5 bases at V and 7 bases at J, with 24 bases between. Germline V lookup: CDR1 MNHEY, CDR2 SVGEGT.

This clone was recorded once. This chain links TRBV5-1 with TRBJ1-4; maybe TRBD1 (5 bases). The CDR3 runs 14 residues. Germline lookup yields CDR1 SGHRS and CDR2 YFSETQ. Between the trimmed V and J ends, which lost 4 bases and 3 bases, there was a span of 10 bases. The CDR3, as DNA: TGCGCCAGCAGCCTAGACAGTGCTAATGAAAAACTGTTTTTT. Protein sequence: CASSLDSANEKLFF.

The CDR3 reads CASSLFAGNSPLHF. The CDR3 DNA reads TGTGCCAGCAGTCTCTTTGCAGGGAATTCACCCCTCCACTTT. V is TRBV2 and J is TRBJ1-6, with D possibly being TRBD1 (5 bases). Trimming left V 5 bases short and J 7 bases short, with 12 bases between. CDR3 size: 14 residues. Germline V gives CDR1 SNHLY, CDR2 FYNNEI.

This clone was seen a single time. The chain combines TRBV21-1 with TRBJ1-1; TRBD1 was called by the table and not checked on the DNA. TRBV21-1 is classified as a pseudogene. The CDR3 loop spans 16 amino acids. DNA for the CDR3: TGTGCCAGCAGCAATCTGGGCAGGGGGCAGGGAGCTGAAGCTTTCTTT. This codes for CASSNLGRGQGAEAFF.

The chain couples TRBV5-1 to TRBJ1-2; D is ambiguous. Trimming cost V 0 bases and J 0 bases, with 9 bases left between them. Per the germline V gene, CDR1 is SGHRS and CDR2 is YFSETQ. The CDR3 is 15 amino acids. CDR3 in amino acids: CASSLGAGTNYGYTF. CDR3 DNA: TGCGCCAGCAGCTTGGGCGCGGGAACTAACTATGGCTACACCTTC.

The chain combines TRBV24-1 with TRBJ2-3; the D gene is possibly TRBD1 (6 bases). The germline V gene has CDR1 KGHDR and CDR2 SFDVKD. The CDR3 consists of 18 residues. V was shortened by 1 base and J by 0 bases, with 16 bases between the two germline ends. The CDR3 nucleotides read TGTGCCACCAGTGATTTTCATCCCAGGGGTCCTAGCACAGATACGCAGTATTTT. This encodes CATSDFHPRGPSTDTQYF.

This sequence joins TRBV2 and TRBJ2-1; TRBD1 aligns across 8 bases. J lost 7 bases, V lost 8 bases, and 1 base had no gene match. The V gene's germline CDR1 is SNHLY and CDR2 FYNNEI. The CDR3 extends over 11 amino acids. The CDR3 protein is CASQGANEQFF. CDR3 bases: TGTGCCAGCCAGGGGGCGAATGAGCAGTTCTTC.

The chain joins TRBV7-3 to TRBJ2-1, with 11 bases aligning to TRBD2. The germline V gene encodes CDR1 SGHTA and CDR2 FQGTGA. With V trimmed by 0 bases and J by 0 bases, 4 bases remained unmatched. CDR3 length: 18 amino acids. The CDR3 here is CASSLTGTSGYSYNEQFF. The CDR3 nucleotides are TGTGCCAGCAGCTTAACCGGGACTAGCGGCTACTCCTACAATGAGCAGTTCTTC.

This clone was found a few times. V and J are TRBV4-3 and TRBJ2-1; 9 positions agree with TRBD2. V lost 4 bases to trimming and J lost 1 base; unmatched junction nucleotides: 2. In germline, CDR1 is LGHNA, CDR2 YSLEER. The CDR3 is 15 amino acids. CDR3 sequence: CASSPAGGSYNEQFF. The CDR3 DNA sequence: TGCGCCAGCAGCCCAGCGGGGGGTTCCTACAATGAGCAGTTCTTC.

The chain combines TRBV6-4 with TRBJ2-1, with unresolved D. The germline V and J ends were trimmed by 2 bases and 7 bases, with 9 bases remaining between them. In germline, CDR1 is MRHNA, CDR2 SNTAGT. The CDR3 is 13 residues long. CDR3 sequence reads: CASSDVADNEQFF. The CDR3 region has the DNA TGTGCCAGCAGTGACGTGGCAGATAATGAGCAGTTCTTC.

The chain uses TRBV19 and TRBJ2-5; TRBD1 matches at 7 bases. The CDR3 covers 15 residues. Germline lookup yields CDR1 LNHDA and CDR2 SQIVND (reference sequence). V dropped 4 bases and J dropped 5; count of bases not matched to a gene: 10. CDR3 protein: CASSTMTGIWETQYF. DNA for the CDR3: TGTGCCAGTAGTACTATGACAGGGATATGGGAGACCCAGTACTTC.

V is TRBV9 and J is TRBJ1-3; weak D call: TRBD1 (5 bases). The V gene's germline CDR1 is SGDLS and CDR2 YYNGEE. V lost 0 bases to trimming and J lost 1 base, with 8 bases between them. CDR3 size: 15 residues. This CDR3 is CASSVDGASGNTIYF. The CDR3 region has the DNA TGTGCCAGCAGCGTAGATGGGGCGTCTGGAAACACCATATATTTT.

The chain is built from TRBV13 and TRBJ2-4; no firm D call. This CDR3 region has 13 residues. Germline values: CDR1 PRHDT, CDR2 FYEKMQ (reference sequence). With 4 bases removed from V and 7 bases from J, the gap between germline ends came to 11 bases. This chain's CDR3 is CASSSDSGNIQYF. The CDR3 DNA sequence: TGTGCCAGCAGCTCCGACTCTGGTAACATTCAGTACTTC.

The CDR3 nucleotides read TGTGCCAGCAGTTTGCAGGAAGGTGGCTACACCTTC. This gives the protein CASSLQEGGYTF. V gene TRBV12-3 or TRBV12-4 combines with J gene TRBJ1-2; D remains ambiguous. CDR3 length equals 12 residues. V was shortened by 3 bases and J by 7 bases, with 9 bases between the two germline ends.

The chain has TRBV4-1 and TRBJ1-1; 7 bases are a match to TRBD1. CDR3 length: 14 amino acids. Losses at the gene ends were 3 bases for V and 7 bases for J; bases not matched to a gene: 8. CDR1 and CDR2 from the germline V gene are MGHRA and YSYEKL. CDR3 in DNA: TGCGCCAGCAGCCAGCTTACCGGACAGGATGAAGCTTTCTTT. Protein product: CASSQLTGQDEAFF.